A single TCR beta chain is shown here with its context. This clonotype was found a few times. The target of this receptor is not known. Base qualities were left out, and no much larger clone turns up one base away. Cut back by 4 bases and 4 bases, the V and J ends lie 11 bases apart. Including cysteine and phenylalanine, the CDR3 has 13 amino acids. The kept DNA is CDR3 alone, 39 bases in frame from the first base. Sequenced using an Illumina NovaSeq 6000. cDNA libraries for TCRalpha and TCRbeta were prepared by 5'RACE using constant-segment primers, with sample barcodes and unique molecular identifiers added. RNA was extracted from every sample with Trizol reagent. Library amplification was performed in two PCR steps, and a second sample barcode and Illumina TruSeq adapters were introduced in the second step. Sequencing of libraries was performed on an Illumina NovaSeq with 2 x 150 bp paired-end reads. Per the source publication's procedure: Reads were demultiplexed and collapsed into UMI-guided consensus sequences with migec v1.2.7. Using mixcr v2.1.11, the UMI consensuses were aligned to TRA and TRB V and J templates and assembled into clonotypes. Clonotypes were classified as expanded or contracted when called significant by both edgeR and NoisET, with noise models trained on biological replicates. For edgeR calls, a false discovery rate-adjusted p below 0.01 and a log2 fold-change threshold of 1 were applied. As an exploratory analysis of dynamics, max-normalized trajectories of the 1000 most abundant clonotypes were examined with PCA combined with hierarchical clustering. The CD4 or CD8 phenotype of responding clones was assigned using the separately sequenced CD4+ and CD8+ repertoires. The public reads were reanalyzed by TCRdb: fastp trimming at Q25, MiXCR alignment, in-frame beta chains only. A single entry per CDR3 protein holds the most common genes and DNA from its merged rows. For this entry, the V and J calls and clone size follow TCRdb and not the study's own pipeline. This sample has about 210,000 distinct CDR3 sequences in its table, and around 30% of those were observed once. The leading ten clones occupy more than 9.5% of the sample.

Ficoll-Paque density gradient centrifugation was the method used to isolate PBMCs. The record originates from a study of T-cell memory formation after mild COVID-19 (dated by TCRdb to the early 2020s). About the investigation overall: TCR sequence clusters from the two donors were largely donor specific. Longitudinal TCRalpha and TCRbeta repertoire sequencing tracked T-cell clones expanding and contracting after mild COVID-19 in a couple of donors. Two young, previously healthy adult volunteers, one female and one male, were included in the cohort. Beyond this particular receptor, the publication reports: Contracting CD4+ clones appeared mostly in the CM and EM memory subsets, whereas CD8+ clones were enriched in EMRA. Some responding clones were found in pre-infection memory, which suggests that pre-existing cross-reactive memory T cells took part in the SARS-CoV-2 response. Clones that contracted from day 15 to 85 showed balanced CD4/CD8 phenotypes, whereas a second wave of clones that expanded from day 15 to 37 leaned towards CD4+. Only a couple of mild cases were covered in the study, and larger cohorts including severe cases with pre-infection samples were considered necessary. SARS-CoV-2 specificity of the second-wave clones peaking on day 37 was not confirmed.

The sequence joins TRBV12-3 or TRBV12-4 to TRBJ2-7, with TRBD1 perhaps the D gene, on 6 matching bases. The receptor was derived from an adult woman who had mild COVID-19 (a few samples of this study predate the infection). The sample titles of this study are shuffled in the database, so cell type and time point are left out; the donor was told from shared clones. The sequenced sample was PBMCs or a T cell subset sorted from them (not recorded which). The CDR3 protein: CASSSGAGYEQYF. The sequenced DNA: TGTGCCAGCAGTTCAGGGGCAGGGTACGAGCAGTACTTC.